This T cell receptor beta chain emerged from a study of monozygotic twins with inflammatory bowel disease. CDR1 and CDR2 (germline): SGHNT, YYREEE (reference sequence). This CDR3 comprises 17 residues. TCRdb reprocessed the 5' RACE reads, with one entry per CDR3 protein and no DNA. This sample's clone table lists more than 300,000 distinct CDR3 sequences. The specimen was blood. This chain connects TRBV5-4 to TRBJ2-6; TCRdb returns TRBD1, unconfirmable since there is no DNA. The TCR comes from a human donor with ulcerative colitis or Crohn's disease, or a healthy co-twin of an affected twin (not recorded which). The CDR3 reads CASRKTPGVTGANVLTF. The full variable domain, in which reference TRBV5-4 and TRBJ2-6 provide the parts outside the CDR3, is ETGVTQSPTHLIKTRGQQVTLRCSSQSGHNTVSWYQQALGQGPQFIFQYYREEENGRGNFPPRFSGLQFPNYSSELNVNALELDDSALYLCASRKTPGVTGANVLTFGAGSRLTVL.